Listed below are T cell receptor beta chains from one sample, sequenced in a study of radiation and T cells in renal cell carcinoma. This table comes from immunoSEQ multiplex PCR, and its TCRdb copy is limited to in-frame clones, with some not included. The table lists around 95,000 clones, 70% to 85% of them singletons. The sequenced sample was blood, obtained from a patient whose treatment included radiotherapy and nephrectomy. The receptors stem from a man aged 55 to 70 with renal cell carcinoma. Both conserved end residues are part of each CDR3. Fields, in order: V gene, J gene, clone size, CDR3 protein. Some rows mark clone size as missing; the rest say once, few, many or name a class of expanded clone.

>TRBV28|TRBJ1-1|-
CASSFWIKGNTEAFF
>TRBV19|TRBJ2-7|-
CASSLLEGEQYF
>TRBV6-1|TRBJ2-7|-
CASSEVKSYEQYF
>TRBV27|TRBJ2-1|-
CASSLSWFRYNEQFF
>TRBV9|TRBJ1-2|-
CASSPTGDYGYTF
>TRBV7-2|TRBJ2-7|-
CASSYGTGRRPYEQYF
>TRBV30|TRBJ1-4|-
CAWSWAAFNEKLFF
>TRBV27|TRBJ2-2|once
CASGSSYEEGTGELFF
>TRBV23-1|TRBJ1-2|many
CASSQSEGSNYGYTF
>TRBV2|TRBJ1-2|-
CASSELSGGRSGYTF
>TRBV5-1|TRBJ1-3|-
CASSFDPAGNTIYF
>TRBV7-8|TRBJ1-5|-
CASSLVREGQPQHF
>TRBV5-1|TRBJ2-3|-
CASSLSSGFTDTQYF
>TRBV10-3|TRBJ2-7|once
CAISEPGEGVYEQYF
>TRBV6-4|TRBJ2-6|many
CASSDNSGANVLTF
>TRBV2|TRBJ2-2|-
CASSGGSTGELFF
>TRBV27|TRBJ1-1|once
CASSSDGLMEAFF
>TRBV5-1|TRBJ2-2|few
CASSFGGNTGELFF
>TRBV27|TRBJ1-5|-
CASSSRGQPQHF
>TRBV6-1|TRBJ2-5|-
CASDLWGQATQYF
>TRBV5-4|TRBJ2-2|-
CASSRRALKGPRYTGELFF
>TRBV11-2|TRBJ1-1|-
CASSLVVTEAFF
>TRBV5-1|TRBJ2-1|-
CASSLNWRAGYNEQFF
>TRBV11-1|TRBJ2-5|-
CASSLQRDRGLGETQYF
>TRBV7-9|TRBJ1-4|-
CASSLLGTGGIGVNEKLFF
>TRBV7-2|TRBJ2-5|-
CASSGGAGGFKTQYF
>TRBV5-4|TRBJ1-1|-
CASSLNRGPEAFF
>TRBV27|TRBJ2-7|-
CASSLSSGTYEQYF
>TRBV6-1|TRBJ2-3|-
CASSVGASTDTQYF
>TRBV5-6|TRBJ2-2|-
CASSPQGRSGELFF
>TRBV7-9|TRBJ2-1|once
CASSPATNSPEQFF
>TRBV6-1|TRBJ1-2|once
CASSEGSSFGYGYTF
>TRBV11-3|TRBJ2-3|-
CASSQGQGYADTQYF
>TRBV10-3|TRBJ2-7|-
CAISEDRVYEQYF
>TRBV6-4|TRBJ2-3|-
CASSPPQLRLAGTDTQYF
>TRBV4-3|TRBJ2-1|-
CASSQDTGNPTYNEQFF
>TRBV10-2|TRBJ1-5|-
CASSEVGSVPQHF
>TRBV10-3|TRBJ2-1|-
CAISGELAGFDEQFF
>TRBV28|TRBJ2-3|-
CASSLGTSGSFRDTQYF
>TRBV9|TRBJ2-7|-
CASSVAPYVQDYEQYF
>TRBV28|TRBJ2-7|once
CASTTTYEQYF
>TRBV7-9|TRBJ2-1|-
CASSLLRGKGDEQFF
>TRBV5-1|TRBJ2-5|-
CASSFDGTGGRETQYF
>TRBV6-1|TRBJ1-2|few
CASRPKERYTF
>TRBV19|TRBJ2-3|-
CASSIGARDTQYF
>TRBV27|TRBJ2-7|-
CASSPGTGPYEQYF
>TRBV5-6|TRBJ2-7|-
CASSLDRGYPYEQYF
>TRBV19|TRBJ1-3|-
CASSIPNSGNTIYF
>TRBV10-3|TRBJ2-3|-
CAIGVSANPDTQYF
>TRBV19|TRBJ2-6|few
CASSGGGAKGANVLTF
>TRBV28|TRBJ2-5|-
CATNRDRGRSETQYF